These T cell receptor beta chains were read from a single sample in a study of cytomegalovirus exposure and HLA in healthy donors. Assay used: immunoSEQ multiplex PCR; TCRdb lists only in-frame clones, some missing. Here the sample spans some 150,000 clones, roughly 93% being singletons. Sequencing was carried out using PBMCs. The receptors were gathered from a man in his late teens or twenties in good health and CMV-seropositive. The CDR3 runs from the conserved cysteine through the conserved F or W. The order of the fields is CDR3 length, clone size, V gene, J gene, D gene, CDR3 DNA, CDR3 protein. The D gene is left open where the match is weak. Not every row has a clone size; where given, it reads once, few, many or a size class.

15,.,TRBV30,TRBJ1-5,TRBD1,TGTGCCTGGAGTAAACGGACAGGGTTGGATCAGCCCCAGCATTTT,CAWSKRTGLDQPQHF
16,.,TRBV7-2,TRBJ2-7,.,TGTGCCAGCAGCCGGGGACTTCCATTAAAATTCTACGAGCAGTACTTC,CASSRGLPLKFYEQYF
13,.,TRBV30,TRBJ2-2,.,TGTGCCTGGAGTGTTGTGGAGGCCGGGGAGCTGTTTTTT,CAWSVVEAGELFF
15,.,TRBV6-5,TRBJ2-7,TRBD2,TGTGCCAGCAGTGCCGGGACTAGCTGGTCCAACGAGCAGTACTTC,CASSAGTSWSNEQYF
16,once,TRBV7-9,TRBJ2-2,TRBD1,TGTGCCAGCAGCTTAGCCGGACAGGGGACCACCGGGGAGCTGTTTTTT,CASSLAGQGTTGELFF
15,.,TRBV2,TRBJ1-2,TRBD1,TGTGCCAGCAGTGAAGGGACAGGGGTACCTTATGGCTACACCTTC,CASSEGTGVPYGYTF
15,once,TRBV5-1,TRBJ2-7,.,TGCGCCAGCAGCTTGGACGGGACAAATTCTTACGAGCAGTACTTC,CASSLDGTNSYEQYF
12,.,TRBV5-1,TRBJ2-1,.,TGCGCCAGCCGAGGTTTTGAAAATGAGCAGTTCTTC,CASRGFENEQFF
16,.,TRBV6-4,TRBJ2-2,TRBD1,TGTGCCAGCAGTGGTTCAAACAGGGGAAGCACCGGGGAGCTGTTTTTT,CASSGSNRGSTGELFF
18,.,TRBV28,TRBJ2-1,.,TGTGCCAGCAGTCCAAAACGTCGACTCCTCAGCTCCTACAATGAGCAGTTCTTC,CASSPKRRLLSSYNEQFF
16,.,TRBV2,TRBJ1-2,TRBD1,TGTGCCAGCAGGCCCACGAGAGACAGGGCTGACTATGGCTACACCTTC,CASRPTRDRADYGYTF
15,few,TRBV6-1,TRBJ1-1,TRBD1,TGTGCCAGCAGCCGTAGGGGGACAGGGAACACTGAAGCTTTCTTT,CASSRRGTGNTEAFF
15,.,TRBV6-5,TRBJ1-2,TRBD1,TGTGCCAGCAGGAGGACAGGGGCTCCTAACTATGGCTACACCTTC,CASRRTGAPNYGYTF
16,.,TRBV5-4,TRBJ2-5,.,TGTGCCAGCAGCCCTTCCCCAGGGGTCCCTCGAGAGACCCAGTACTTC,CASSPSPGVPRETQYF
13,.,TRBV28,TRBJ2-6,.,TGTGCCAGCATTTCGGCTGGGGCCAACGTCCTGACTTTC,CASISAGANVLTF